The 22 T cell receptor beta chains reported below all come from one sample, sequenced in a study of Ad26.COV2.S vaccination and SARS-CoV-2 variants. Produced via immunoSEQ multiplex PCR; TCRdb's table is partial and in-frame only. The sample includes about 680,000 clones, around 90% of them seen just once. As for treatment: over 15 received Ad26.COV2.S at low or high dose, single or two shots; several received placebo; per-sample allocation not given. It was on day 63 after the first vaccine or placebo injection that samples were taken. This specimen was peripheral blood, taken in a trial of Ad26.COV2.S vaccine versus placebo. These receptors all come from a person between 18 and 59 years old who received the Ad26.COV2.S COVID-19 vaccine or a placebo.

This chain connects TRBV5-1 to TRBJ2-3; 14 positions match TRBD2. Per the germline V gene, CDR1 is SGHRS and CDR2 is YFSETQ. The CDR3 sequence is 19 residues long. V lost 0 bases to trimming and J lost 0 bases; unmatched junction nucleotides: 6. The CDR3 spells CASSLDKTSGRVSTDTQYF. The CDR3 DNA reads TGCGCCAGCAGCTTGGACAAGACTAGCGGGAGGGTTAGCACAGATACGCAGTATTTT.

Note on this clone: Other DNA sequences in this sample translate to the same CDR3. The chain is built from TRBV5-6 and TRBJ1-2; D remains unclear. The ends were cut back, 4 bases at V and 2 bases at J, with 9 bases in the middle. Germline V CDR1 and CDR2: SGHDT, YYEEEE. The CDR3 totals 13 residues. The CDR3, as DNA: TGTGCCAGCAGCCTGGATAGGAACTATGGCTACACCTTC. Protein: CASSLDRNYGYTF.

This clone has only one observation. The chain couples TRBV30 to TRBJ2-7; TRBD1 matches at 9 bases. The CDR3 totals 12 residues. Per the germline V gene, CDR1 is GTSNPN and CDR2 is SVGIG (reference sequence). V shed 4 bases and J 4 bases; nucleotides not matched to a gene: 2. The CDR3 loop is CAWTGQGYEQYF. DNA for the CDR3: TGTGCCTGGACCGGACAGGGGTACGAGCAGTACTTC.

The V and J genes are TRBV5-4 and TRBJ2-5; TRBD2 agrees at 12 bases. Germline loops: CDR1 SGHNT, CDR2 YYREEE (reference sequence). V shed 2 bases and J 1 base; nucleotides not matched to a gene: 6. This CDR3 is built from 17 residues. The CDR3 sequence: CASSFPSGGAGQETQYF. Written as DNA, the CDR3 is TGTGCCAGCAGCTTCCCTAGCGGGGGGGCCGGCCAAGAGACCCAGTACTTC.

The chain uses TRBV15 and TRBJ2-2; D may be TRBD1 (6 bases). This CDR3 spans 16 amino acids. V lost 3 bases and J 7 bases, leaving 18 bases between the germline ends. The germline gives CDR1 LNHNV, CDR2 YYDKDF (reference sequence). CDR3 region: CATSSFGWGRSGELFF. Written as DNA, the CDR3 is TGTGCCACCAGCAGTTTTGGATGGGGGCGTAGCGGGGAGCTGTTTTTT. The complete variable domain, with remaining parts taken from reference TRBV15 and TRBJ2-2, reads DAMVIQNPRYQVTQFGKPVTLSCSQTLNHNVMYWYQQKSSQAPKLLFHYYDKDFNNEADTPDNFQSRRPNTSFCFLDIRSPGLGDTAMYLCATSSFGWGRSGELFFGEGSRLTVL.

The V gene is TRBV5-1, the J gene TRBJ1-2; 12 nucleotides line up with TRBD1. This CDR3 region has 15 residues. The junction had 9 bases not matched to a gene; V was cut back by 4 bases and J by 8 bases. Germline-derived CDR1 and CDR2 are SGHRS and YFSETQ. In DNA form, the CDR3 reads TGCGCCAGCAGCCCCGGGACAGGGGGCGTGGGAGGCTACACCTTC. As protein: CASSPGTGGVGGYTF.

This chain connects TRBV4-2 to TRBJ1-2; 7 bases map to TRBD1. CDR3 length: 20 amino acids. V trimming: 0 bases; J trimming: 4 bases; junction bases outside the gene matches: 20. Germline lookup yields CDR1 LGHNA and CDR2 YNFKEQ. For the CDR3, the DNA is TGTGCCAGCAGCCAAGATCTGGCACTAAGGACAGGCGAGACTAGCTATGGCTACACCTTC. Its protein is CASSQDLALRTGETSYGYTF.

The V gene is TRBV14, the J gene TRBJ1-2; 10 bases map to TRBD1. The J segment lost 5 bases and the V segment lost 3 bases, leaving 3 bases of the junction unmatched. The CDR3 runs 14 residues. CDR1 is SGHDN, CDR2 FVKESK, per germline. The CDR3 is CASSQGQGYYGYTF. For the CDR3, the DNA is TGTGCCAGCAGCCAGGGACAGGGGTATTATGGCTACACCTTC.

The chain recombines TRBV5-4 with TRBJ1-1, with 9 bases lining up with TRBD1. CDR1 SGHNT and CDR2 YYREEE come from the germline V gene (reference sequence). This CDR3 contains 15 residues. V was pared by 3 bases and J by 1 base, with 4 bases of the junction left unmatched. The CDR3 coding sequence is TGTGCCAGCAGCTCGGGGGGACAGGGGAACACTGAAGCTTTCTTT. Its protein is CASSSGGQGNTEAFF. The full variable domain, rest sourced from reference TRBV5-4 and TRBJ1-1, is ETGVTQSPTHLIKTRGQQVTLRCSSQSGHNTVSWYQQALGQGPQFIFQYYREEENGRGNFPPRFSGLQFPNYSSELNVNALELDDSALYLCASSSGGQGNTEAFFGQGTRLTVV.

The chain combines TRBV7-9 with TRBJ2-5; perhaps TRBD1 as D (5 bases). V was shortened by 1 base and J by 12 bases, with 12 bases between the two germline ends. The CDR3 covers 12 residues. The germline gives CDR1 SEHNR, CDR2 FQNEAQ (reference sequence). DNA of the CDR3: TGTGCCAGCAGCTTAGAGGGGCTTCCCGAGTACTTC. The encoded protein is CASSLEGLPEYF.

The chain recombines TRBV2 with TRBJ1-5; D is perhaps TRBD1 (6 bases). Germline-derived CDR1 and CDR2 are SNHLY and FYNNEI. Between the trimmed V and J ends, which lost 7 bases and 4 bases, there was a span of 17 bases. The CDR3 loop spans 15 amino acids. The CDR3 loop reads CASILDRQVNQPQHF. CDR3 nucleotide sequence: TGTGCCAGCATCCTAGACCGACAGGTTAATCAGCCCCAGCATTTT.

This rearrangement joins TRBV29-1 to TRBJ2-3; unclear D gene. Trimming pared 4 bases from V and 6 bases from J, leaving 11 bases between. CDR1 and CDR2 from the germline V gene are SQVTM and ANQGSEA. The CDR3 contains 12 residues. CDR3 amino acids: CSVVEVSDTQYF. CDR3 coding DNA: TGCAGCGTTGTCGAAGTATCGGATACGCAGTATTTT.

The rearrangement uses TRBV6-1 and TRBJ2-7; TRBD2 aligns across 7 bases. Germline V gene lookup returns CDR1 MNHNS and CDR2 SASEGT. The CDR3 covers 15 residues. V gave up 2 bases and J gave up 5 bases; unmatched junction bases: 9. This CDR3 is CASSEPPSGTDEQYF. The CDR3 DNA is TGTGCCAGCAGTGAACCCCCTAGCGGCACTGACGAGCAGTACTTC.

The CDR3 coding sequence is TGTGCCAGCAGTGAATATTTGGGCAGGGGATCGAACACCGGGGAGCTGTTTTTT. This codes for CASSEYLGRGSNTGELFF. The V gene is TRBV25-1, the J gene TRBJ2-2, with D possibly TRBD1 on 6 matching bases. There are 18 residues in the CDR3. Trimming removed 0 bases at V and 0 bases at J, with 14 bases between. The germline CDR1 and CDR2 sequences are MGHDK and SYGVNS.

The V call is TRBV10-3, the J call TRBJ1-1; no clear D. Germline lookup yields CDR1 ENHRY and CDR2 SYGVKD. The ends were cut back, 3 bases at V and 0 bases at J, with 8 bases in the middle. The CDR3 extends over 14 amino acids. CDR3 nucleotide sequence: TGTGCCATCAGTGACAACACCTTGAACACTGAAGCTTTCTTT. This translates into CAISDNTLNTEAFF.

The chain has TRBV7-8 and TRBJ1-1; D gene uncertain. This CDR3 spans 15 amino acids. Trimming shortened V by 2 bases and J by 0 bases, and 10 bases separated the two germline ends. In germline, CDR1 is SGHVS, CDR2 FQNEAQ. In DNA, the CDR3 is TGTGCCAGCAGCTTATTTGAAACGGTGAACACTGAAGCTTTCTTT. Translating gives CASSLFETVNTEAFF.

The chain combines TRBV13 with TRBJ1-3; 10 bases are shared with TRBD1. Germline V gene lookup returns CDR1 PRHDT and CDR2 FYEKMQ (reference sequence). J gave up 6 bases and V 2 bases, and 4 bases lay outside the gene matches. The CDR3 runs 15 residues. The CDR3 coding sequence is TGTGCCAGCAGCTTATCGACAGGGGGCGAAAACACCATATATTTT. Residues: CASSLSTGGENTIYF.

This chain links TRBV7-2 with TRBJ1-1; D possibly corresponds to TRBD1 (6 bases). Germline V gene sequence: CDR1 SGHTA, CDR2 FQGNSA. The CDR3 is 14 amino acids. V gave up 5 bases and J gave up 1 base, with 11 bases separating them. Written as DNA, the CDR3 is TGTGCCAGCAGCCCGAGGGGGGGGAACACTGAAGCTTTCTTT. Its translation: CASSPRGGNTEAFF.

This clone was counted only a few times. This chain connects TRBV11-2 to TRBJ2-7; 10 bases map to TRBD2. This CDR3 comprises 16 residues. Germline CDR1 SGHAT, CDR2 FQNNGV. V gave up 5 bases and J gave up 2 bases; unmatched junction bases: 9. The CDR3 coding sequence is TGTGCCAGCAGCGCCCTACCCGGACTAGCGGCCTACGAGCAGTACTTC. It translates to CASSALPGLAAYEQYF.

The chain uses TRBV6-5 and TRBJ1-6, with TRBD1 matching over 7 bases. The CDR3 consists of 16 residues. Germline trimming cut 6 bases from V and 0 bases from J; bases unmatched to any gene: 5. Germline CDR1 reads MNHEY; CDR2 reads SVGAGI. The CDR3 DNA sequence: TGTGCCAGCAGGTACCAGGGGGTCTCCTATAATTCACCCCTCCACTTT. Encoded protein: CASRYQGVSYNSPLHF.

The chain combines TRBV4-3 with TRBJ1-6, with 7 bases that match TRBD1. This CDR3 region has 13 residues. Germline assignment: CDR1 LGHNA and CDR2 YSLEER. Trimming at V came to 4 bases and at J to 9 bases, leaving 3 bases not matched to a gene. The DNA for the CDR3 is TGCGCCAGCAGCCGACAGGGAGCTTCACCCCTCCACTTT. Translated, it gives CASSRQGASPLHF.

In its sample, this clone was seen once. This chain uses TRBV6-5 with TRBJ1-1; D call uncertain. CDR1 is MNHEY, CDR2 SVGAGI, per germline. CDR3 length: 13 residues. Trimming stripped 2 bases from V and 9 bases from J, with 13 bases between. CDR3 sequence: CASSYEEESKAFF. Here the CDR3 DNA reads TGTGCCAGCAGTTACGAGGAGGAGTCAAAAGCTTTCTTT.